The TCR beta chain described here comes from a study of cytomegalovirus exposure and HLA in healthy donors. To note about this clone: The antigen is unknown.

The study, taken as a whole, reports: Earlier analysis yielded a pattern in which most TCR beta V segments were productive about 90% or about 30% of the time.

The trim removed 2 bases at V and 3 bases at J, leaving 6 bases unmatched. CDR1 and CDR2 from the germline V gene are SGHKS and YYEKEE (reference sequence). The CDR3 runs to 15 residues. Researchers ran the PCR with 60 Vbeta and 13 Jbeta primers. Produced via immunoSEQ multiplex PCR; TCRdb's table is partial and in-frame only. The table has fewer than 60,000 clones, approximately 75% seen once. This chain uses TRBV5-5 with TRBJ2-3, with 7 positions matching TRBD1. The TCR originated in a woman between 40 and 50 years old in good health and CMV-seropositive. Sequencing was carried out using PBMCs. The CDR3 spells CASSFDRAPTDTQYF. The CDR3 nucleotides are TGTGCCAGCAGCTTCGACAGGGCCCCGACAGATACGCAGTATTTT.